The 28 T cell receptor beta chains presented below share a single source sample, sequenced in a study of T cell changes during pregnancy in multiple sclerosis. Profiling relied on immunoSEQ multiplex PCR, and the TCRdb table lists in-frame clones only, not all of them. The repertoire consists of under 90,000 clones, with nearly 95% occurring once and the leading ten covering about 1%. The material was peripheral blood, obtained in the second trimester of pregnancy. All receptors derive from a female donor in good health, enrolled as a control in a pregnancy study.

The chain recombines TRBV2 with TRBJ1-4, with 9 nucleotides matching TRBD1. The CDR3 loop spans 15 amino acids. The germline V gene encodes CDR1 SNHLY and CDR2 FYNNEI. The V segment lost 6 bases and the J segment 7 bases; nucleotides outside the gene matches: 9. The chain's CDR3 is CASRPRDRGGEKLFF. In nucleotides, the CDR3 is TGTGCCAGCAGACCCCGAGACAGGGGGGGTGAAAAACTGTTTTTT.

The rearrangement links TRBV5-1 to TRBJ2-7; 11 positions agree with TRBD1. CDR3 length: 15 residues. Germline CDR1 is SGHRS and CDR2 is YFSETQ. V was clipped by 1 base and J by 4 bases; unmatched bases: 4. The CDR3 nucleotides are TGCGCCAGCAGCTTGAAAGGACAGGGGGCATACGAGCAGTACTTC. Amino acids: CASSLKGQGAYEQYF.

The chain couples TRBV4-1 to TRBJ2-1, with 9 nucleotides matching TRBD1. The CDR3 runs to 18 residues. Unmatched junction bases numbered 16, after V lost 3 bases and J lost 7 bases. CDR1 is MGHRA and CDR2 is YSYEKL in the germline V gene. The CDR3 region has the DNA TGCGCCAGCAGCCATAAAGGGGGACAGGGAAGTTTGTGGAATGAGCAGTTCTTC. This codes for CASSHKGGQGSLWNEQFF.

The gene calls are TRBV7-6 and TRBJ2-1, with 8 bases aligning to TRBD2. The germline CDR1 and CDR2 sequences are SGHVS and FNYEAQ. V trimming: 5 bases; J trimming: 7 bases; junction bases outside the gene matches: 13. The CDR3 contains 16 residues. The CDR3 loop is CASSAPRSGSINEQFF. CDR3 nucleotide sequence: TGTGCCAGCAGCGCTCCAAGGAGCGGGAGTATAAATGAGCAGTTCTTC.

This clone was seen more than once but under ten times. V and J are TRBV28 and TRBJ2-1; D possibly corresponds to TRBD2 (5 bases). The CDR3 is 14 amino acids. V dropped 2 bases and J dropped 8 bases, with 13 bases sitting between them. Looked up from germline, CDR1 is MDHEN and CDR2 is SYDVKM. The CDR3 sequence is CASSLGGSVDEQFF. The CDR3, as DNA: TGTGCCAGCAGTTTAGGTGGGAGTGTCGATGAGCAGTTCTTC.

This clone was seen only once. The V and J genes are TRBV6-5 and TRBJ2-7; TRBD2 matches at 7 bases. V shed 8 bases and J 3 bases; nucleotides not matched to a gene: 4. Germline CDR1 and CDR2: MNHEY and SVGAGI. This CDR3 spans 12 amino acids. The CDR3 loop is CASRGGFYEQYF. DNA for the CDR3: TGTGCCAGCCGCGGGGGATTCTACGAGCAGTACTTC.

The count of this clone is one. The V call is TRBV5-4, the J call TRBJ2-7; perhaps TRBD2 as D (5 bases). This CDR3 region has 13 residues. Germline lookup yields CDR1 SGHNT and CDR2 YYREEE (reference sequence). Trimming shortened V by 0 bases and J by 5 bases, and 9 bases separated the two germline ends. The CDR3 loop is CASSLDDGDEQYF. For the CDR3, the DNA is TGTGCCAGCAGCTTGGATGACGGGGACGAGCAGTACTTC.

In nucleotides, the CDR3 is TGTGCCAGCAGCTTCGTGGACAGGGAGGGCGAGCAGTACTTC. It codes for CASSFVDREGEQYF. The J gene is TRBJ2-7, the V gene TRBV5-6, with D tentatively TRBD1 (8 bases). V was trimmed by 2 bases and J by 6 bases, leaving 15 bases between them. The germline CDR1 and CDR2 sequences are SGHDT and YYEEEE. The CDR3 extends over 14 amino acids.

J is TRBJ1-3 and V is TRBV5-6, with a tentative D call TRBD1 (5 bases). Germline V gene data show CDR1 as SGHDT and CDR2 as YYEEEE. Trimming stripped 4 bases from V and 1 base from J, with 9 bases between. CDR3 length: 14 amino acids. CDR3 nucleotides: TGTGCCAGCAGCCCGCCAGGGTCTGGAAACACCATATATTTT. It codes for CASSPPGSGNTIYF.

V gene TRBV5-1 combines with J gene TRBJ2-5; D unresolved. Germline V gives CDR1 SGHRS, CDR2 YFSETQ. Trimming removed 1 base from V and 2 bases from J, with 12 bases in between. The CDR3 loop spans 15 amino acids. This CDR3 is CASSLLGTEQETQYF. CDR3 bases: TGCGCCAGCAGCTTGCTCGGCACAGAACAAGAGACCCAGTACTTC. The full variable domain, in which reference TRBV5-1 and TRBJ2-5 provide the parts outside the CDR3, is KAGVTQTPRYLIKTRGQQVTLSCSPISGHRSVSWYQQTPGQGLQFLFEYFSETQRNKGNFPGRFSGRQFSNSRSEMNVSTLELGDSALYLCASSLLGTEQETQYFGPGTRLLVL.

This sequence joins TRBV2 and TRBJ2-5, with 8 bases lining up with TRBD1. V was pared by 5 bases and J by 7 bases, with 12 bases of the junction left unmatched. The germline V gene encodes CDR1 SNHLY and CDR2 FYNNEI. This CDR3 has 15 residues. The CDR3 here is CASSSDRGGYWTQYF. The CDR3 coding sequence is TGTGCCAGCAGTTCCGACAGGGGTGGGTACTGGACCCAGTACTTC.

The chain employs TRBV28 and TRBJ2-3; 7 nucleotides line up with TRBD1. V lost 10 bases and J lost 11; bases outside the gene matches: 9. The CDR3 loop spans 11 amino acids. Germline loops: CDR1 MDHEN, CDR2 SYDVKM. As DNA, the CDR3 is TGTGCCACCTCGAGGGGGCTGGGGCAGTATTTT. Its protein product is CATSRGLGQYF.

This chain connects TRBV2 to TRBJ1-1; D may be TRBD1 (6 bases). With 3 bases removed from V and 3 bases from J, the gap between germline ends came to 14 bases. Germline lookup yields CDR1 SNHLY and CDR2 FYNNEI. The CDR3 runs to 15 residues. The CDR3 DNA reads as TGTGCCAGCAGTGATGGGGAGGGGGGAGACACTGAAGCTTTCTTT. As protein: CASSDGEGGDTEAFF.

This sequence joins TRBV7-8 and TRBJ2-2; TRBD2 aligns across 14 bases. J gave up 5 bases and V 1 base, and 6 bases lay outside the gene matches. CDR1 is SGHVS, CDR2 FQNEAQ, per germline. The length of the CDR3 is 18 residues. This chain's CDR3 is CASSLGLAGGRKTGELFF. DNA for the CDR3: TGTGCCAGCAGCTTAGGACTAGCGGGAGGGAGGAAGACCGGGGAGCTGTTTTTT.

V and J are TRBV6-1 and TRBJ2-1; 9 bases align to TRBD1. V gave up 6 bases and J gave up 0 bases; unmatched junction bases: 3. The CDR3 has 15 residues. The germline gives CDR1 MNHNS, CDR2 SASEGT. This CDR3 is CASRGTGSSYNEQFF. The CDR3 DNA reads as TGTGCCAGCAGGGGGACAGGGAGCTCCTACAATGAGCAGTTCTTC.

The rearrangement joins TRBV2 to TRBJ2-1; possible D gene TRBD2, 6 bases. V lost 7 bases and J 2 bases, leaving 12 bases between the germline ends. CDR3 length: 14 residues. Germline V gene lookup returns CDR1 SNHLY and CDR2 FYNNEI. The chain's CDR3 is CASTGSGAYNEQFF. CDR3 coding DNA: TGTGCCAGCACCGGCTCGGGAGCCTACAATGAGCAGTTCTTC.

This chain uses TRBV28 with TRBJ1-5; 7 bases fit TRBD1. The CDR3 length is 16 residues. Germline assignment: CDR1 MDHEN and CDR2 SYDVKM. With 1 base clipped from V and 4 bases from J, the junction kept 7 bases outside the gene matches. This CDR3 is CASSLLGQGVNQPQHF. In DNA form, the CDR3 reads TGTGCCAGCAGTTTATTAGGGCAGGGGGTAAATCAGCCCCAGCATTTT.

The chain is built from TRBV30 and TRBJ1-5; 7 nucleotides match TRBD1. The length of the CDR3 is 13 residues. Germline V gene data show CDR1 as GTSNPN and CDR2 as SVGIG (reference sequence). V was clipped by 5 bases and J by 7 bases; unmatched bases: 8. The CDR3 protein is CAWEDRVGQPQHF. Here the CDR3 DNA reads TGTGCCTGGGAAGACAGGGTCGGACAGCCCCAGCATTTT.

The rearrangement joins TRBV4-1 to TRBJ2-7, with 7 bases lining up with TRBD2. The CDR3 extends over 14 amino acids. In germline, CDR1 is MGHRA, CDR2 YSYEKL. The J segment lost 7 bases and the V segment lost 6 bases, leaving 12 bases of the junction unmatched. The CDR3 DNA is TGCGCCAGCAGGACCACTAGCGCGGAAGGGGAGCAGTACTTC. This gives the protein CASRTTSAEGEQYF.

CDR3 region: CASSLGAGQLHEQFF. The CDR3 bases are TGCGCCAGCAGCCTAGGTGCGGGGCAACTGCATGAGCAGTTCTTC. The chain has TRBV5-1 and TRBJ2-1, with a possible D match to TRBD2 (6 bases). V lost 4 bases, J lost 8 bases, and 19 bases lay in between. CDR3 length equals 15 residues. The germline gives CDR1 SGHRS, CDR2 YFSETQ.

This clone came up once. The chain has TRBV4-2 and TRBJ2-1, with TRBD2 identical over 7 bases. The germline V gene encodes CDR1 LGHNA and CDR2 YNFKEQ. CDR3 length: 15 amino acids. The V and J ends lost 6 bases and 5 bases, in that order; junction bases with no gene match: 10. The CDR3 region is CASRSYIGTNNEQFF. Here the CDR3 DNA reads TGTGCCAGCAGATCCTACATCGGGACTAACAATGAGCAGTTCTTC.

The V call is TRBV5-1, the J call TRBJ1-1, with D possibly matching TRBD1 (6 bases). Germline CDR1 reads SGHRS; CDR2 reads YFSETQ. The CDR3 totals 14 residues. V was clipped by 2 bases and J by 0 bases, with 8 bases between them. CDR3 in DNA: TGCGCCAGCAGCTTTGACAGGTTGAACACTGAAGCTTTCTTT. Residues: CASSFDRLNTEAFF. The full variable domain, rest sourced from reference TRBV5-1 and TRBJ1-1, is KAGVTQTPRYLIKTRGQQVTLSCSPISGHRSVSWYQQTPGQGLQFLFEYFSETQRNKGNFPGRFSGRQFSNSRSEMNVSTLELGDSALYLCASSFDRLNTEAFFGQGTRLTVV.

V and J are TRBV6-5 and TRBJ2-4; D is uncertain. Per germline, CDR1 MNHEY and CDR2 SVGAGI. CDR3 size: 11 residues. V was pared by 8 bases and J by 4 bases, with 6 bases between. CDR3 residues: CASRWKNIQYF. The CDR3 DNA follows: TGTGCCAGCCGGTGGAAAAACATTCAGTACTTC.

The chain uses TRBV21-1 and TRBJ1-3. TRBV21-1 is noted as a pseudogene. This CDR3 comprises 14 residues. This CDR3 reads CASHNSGSGNTIYF. The CDR3 region has the DNA TGTGCCAGTCATAACTCTGGCTCTGGAAACACCATATATTTT.

The chain carries TRBV10-3 and TRBJ2-7, with D perhaps matching TRBD2 (6 bases). Trimming cost V 4 bases and J 6 bases, with 10 bases left between them. Germline V lookup: CDR1 ENHRY, CDR2 SYGVKD. The CDR3 runs 12 residues. The CDR3 DNA follows: TGTGCCATCAGTGTGGGGGGTGGCGAGCAGTACTTC. Translated, it gives CAISVGGGEQYF.

In this sample, this clone turned up a few times. The J gene is TRBJ2-5, the V gene TRBV7-9; D perhaps matches TRBD2 (6 bases). The CDR3 is 14 residues long. The V end was cut by 2 bases, the J end by 5 bases, with 12 bases between. CDR1 SEHNR and CDR2 FQNEAQ come from the germline V gene (reference sequence). The CDR3 here is CASSLSGSGETQYF. For the CDR3, the DNA is TGTGCCAGCAGCTTAAGCGGGTCGGGTGAGACCCAGTACTTC.

The rearrangement uses TRBV28 and TRBJ1-4; 9 bases agree with TRBD1. This CDR3 comprises 15 residues. In germline, CDR1 is MDHEN, CDR2 SYDVKM. J gave up 8 bases and V 8 bases, and 12 bases lay outside the gene matches. The CDR3 DNA reads as TGTGCCAGCGCCTCCGGGACAGGGAGGGGCGAAAAACTGTTTTTT. Translated: CASASGTGRGEKLFF.

J is TRBJ2-5 and V is TRBV6-1; tentative D call: TRBD1 (6 bases). Germline lookup yields CDR1 MNHNS and CDR2 SASEGT. This CDR3 comprises 14 residues. With 6 bases removed from V and 2 bases from J, the gap between germline ends came to 13 bases. The CDR3 reads CASRPQRGQETQYF. CDR3 DNA sequence: TGTGCCAGCAGACCCCAGAGGGGGCAAGAGACCCAGTACTTC.